A selection of T cell receptor beta chains follows, all from one sample in a study of blood T cell repertoires in COVID-19. Assay: immunoSEQ multiplex PCR; the TCRdb copy retains only in-frame clones and omits some. Here the sample spans 200,000 to 300,000 clones, approximately 89% being singletons. The sample taken for sequencing was PBMCs or T cells enriched from blood (not recorded which). The receptors shown here come from a woman between 18 and 29 years old who had recovered from COVID-19. The CDR3 runs from the conserved cysteine through the conserved F or W. The order of the fields is clone size, J gene, V gene, D gene, CDR3 DNA, CDR3 protein. The D gene is left open where the match is weak. The size field is filled for only some rows; it gives once, few, many or a size class.

NA	TRBJ2-1	TRBV19	TRBD2	TGTGCCAGTAGCCCTAGGACTAGCGGGCCCGAGCAGTTCTTC	CASSPRTSGPEQFF
NA	TRBJ1-2	TRBV6-5	TRBD1	TGTGCCAGCACCTTGGACAGGGAAGGGTATGGCTACACCTTC	CASTLDREGYGYTF
NA	TRBJ2-3	TRBV2	NA	TGTGCCAGCAGTGAAGCGAGAGATACGCAGTATTTT	CASSEARDTQYF
NA	TRBJ2-7	TRBV19	NA	TGTGCCAGTAGTATGTTTAGGGGCTACGAGCAGTACTTC	CASSMFRGYEQYF
once	TRBJ2-6	TRBV10-3	NA	TGTGCCATCAAGAGTCCCCCTGACACTTCTGGGGCCAACGTCCTGACTTTC	CAIKSPPDTSGANVLTF
once	TRBJ1-1	TRBV11-2	TRBD1	TGTGCCAGCAGCTTTGGACAGGGAAACACTGAAGCTTTCTTT	CASSFGQGNTEAFF
NA	TRBJ2-7	TRBV7-2	TRBD2	TGTGCCAGCAGCGCCCTAGCGGGGGTTCTGCGCGAGCAGTACTTC	CASSALAGVLREQYF
NA	TRBJ1-5	TRBV7-8	NA	TGTGCCAGCAGCCCGGATCTCGGAGCCCGCAATCAGCCCCAGCATTTT	CASSPDLGARNQPQHF
once	TRBJ2-7	TRBV4-2	TRBD2	TGTGCCAGCAGCCAATTACGCCCGGGACTAGCGGGAGGGCCCGTTTACGAGCAGTACTTC	CASSQLRPGLAGGPVYEQYF
NA	TRBJ1-1	TRBV7-2	NA	TGTGCCAGCAGCTTCGGCGACAGTTTACCCATGAACACTGAAGCTTTCTTT	CASSFGDSLPMNTEAFF
NA	TRBJ1-1	TRBV28	NA	TGTGCCAGCCGACCCCCCCCGTGGCAGGGTAACACTGAAGCTTTCTTT	CASRPPPWQGNTEAFF
NA	TRBJ2-7	TRBV9	TRBD2	TGTGCCAGCAGCCCTGAGATAGCGGGGGACCTTGAGCAGTACTTC	CASSPEIAGDLEQYF
NA	TRBJ1-2	TRBV4-1	NA	TGCGCCAGCAGCCCGCCGGGACAAGACTATGGCTACACCTTC	CASSPPGQDYGYTF
NA	TRBJ2-2	TRBV4-1	TRBD2	TGCGCCACCATGAGGGTTAGCGGGAGGGCGAACACCGGGGAGCTGTTTTTT	CATMRVSGRANTGELFF
NA	TRBJ2-5	TRBV10-3	TRBD1	TGTGCCATCCCCCGTGACAGGGAGCCCCGAGAGACCCAGTACTTC	CAIPRDREPRETQYF
NA	TRBJ2-3	TRBV10-3	TRBD1	TGTGCCATCAGTGAGTTTAGGATTCGGGACAGCTTCACAGATACGCAGTATTTT	CAISEFRIRDSFTDTQYF
few	TRBJ1-2	TRBV12-5	NA	TGTGCTAGTGGCCTGGGGGGTTTTAGCTATGGCTACACCTTC	CASGLGGFSYGYTF
few	TRBJ1-1	TRBV19	NA	TGTGCCAGTAGTTTCGGACAGCGGAACACTGAAGCTTTCTTT	CASSFGQRNTEAFF
few	TRBJ2-7	TRBV4-3	NA	TGCGCCAGCAGCCAAGCTTTACAACCAAAATCCTACGAGCAGTACTTC	CASSQALQPKSYEQYF
NA	TRBJ2-3	TRBV7-2	NA	TGTGCCAGCAGCTCCCGGGCAGGGACAGATACGCAGTATTTT	CASSSRAGTDTQYF
NA	TRBJ2-1	TRBV5-1	NA	TGCGCCAGCAGCTTTGGTCAGGGGAGTTACAATGAGCAGTTCTTC	CASSFGQGSYNEQFF
once	TRBJ2-1	TRBV4-2	TRBD2	TGTGCCAGCAGCCAAACCCAGACTAGCGAGGGCCAAAATGAGCAGTTCTTC	CASSQTQTSEGQNEQFF
once	TRBJ1-5	TRBV6-2/TRBV6-3	NA	TGTGCCAGCAGCCTCCTGAGCAATCAGCCCCAGCATTTT	CASSLLSNQPQHF
NA	TRBJ2-7	TRBV10-2	TRBD2	TGCGCCAGCAGTGGCCCGGAGACTAGCACCAGCTACGAGCAGTACTTC	CASSGPETSTSYEQYF
NA	TRBJ2-6	TRBV30	NA	TGTGCCCAACATGAGGGCGGGGCCAACGTCCTGACTTTC	CAQHEGGANVLTF
once	TRBJ2-7	TRBV6-4	NA	TGTGCCAGCAGGACAGGCAGCCCTTACGAGCAGTACTTC	CASRTGSPYEQYF
NA	TRBJ2-3	TRBV5-8	TRBD2	TGTGCCAGCAGCCGGGGGACTAGCGTCGGAAAGGGTACGCAGTATTTT	CASSRGTSVGKGTQYF
NA	TRBJ2-5	TRBV7-6	TRBD1	TGTGCCAGCAGCTCTACAGGGGTCCAAGAGACCCAGTACTTC	CASSSTGVQETQYF
NA	TRBJ2-3	TRBV6-2/TRBV6-3	NA	TGTGCCAGCAGTTACTCCCCGGAAAACTACCGGTTAGATACGCAGTATTTT	CASSYSPENYRLDTQYF
NA	TRBJ1-1	TRBV3-1/TRBV3-2	NA	TGTGCCAGCAGCCAAGCCCCCTTAAACACTGAAGCTTTCTTT	CASSQAPLNTEAFF
few	TRBJ1-6	TRBV18	NA	TGTGCCAGCTCACTGCAGAATTCACCCCTCCACTTT	CASSLQNSPLHF
NA	TRBJ2-3	TRBV5-4	NA	TGTGCCAGCAGCCTTTTTCGGGGTTTTACAGATACGCAGTATTTT	CASSLFRGFTDTQYF
NA	TRBJ2-5	TRBV5-4	TRBD2	TGTGCCAGCAGCTATAGCGGGAGCGAGACCCAGTACTTC	CASSYSGSETQYF
NA	TRBJ1-2	TRBV30	NA	TGTGCCTGGAGGACGACAGCCCCGCGTGGCTACACCTTC	CAWRTTAPRGYTF
few	TRBJ2-2	TRBV10-3	TRBD2	TGTGCCATCAGTGACTCAGGACTAGCGGGAAACACCGGGGAGCTGTTTTTT	CAISDSGLAGNTGELFF
NA	TRBJ1-1	TRBV4-1	NA	TGCGCCAGCAGTCTCTCTAGGGGCTCGTCCGCTGAAGCTTTCTTT	CASSLSRGSSAEAFF
NA	TRBJ2-5	TRBV9	NA	TGTGCCAGCAGCGTAGTCCCAGGAGAGACCCAGTACTTC	CASSVVPGETQYF
NA	TRBJ1-1	TRBV25-1	NA	TGTGCCAGCAGTGATAGGCGGGCCGCCGAAGCTTTCTTT	CASSDRRAAEAFF
once	TRBJ2-3	TRBV2	TRBD1	TGTGCCAGCAGTAGAGACAGGGGAGCAGCAGATACGCAGTATTTT	CASSRDRGAADTQYF
NA	TRBJ1-2	TRBV29-1	NA	TGCAGCACGAACAGGCCCTTTTCTGGGAATGGCTACACCTTC	CSTNRPFSGNGYTF
few	TRBJ1-5	TRBV5-8	NA	TGTGCCAGCAGCTTAGGTGGACACCTGAATCAGCCCCAGCATTTT	CASSLGGHLNQPQHF
NA	TRBJ1-5	TRBV27	NA	TGTGCCAGTTCTCAGGGAAATCAGCCCCAGCATTTT	CASSQGNQPQHF
few	TRBJ1-2	TRBV9	NA	TGTGCCAGCAGCGGTCAGGCCTTAAATGGCTACACCTTC	CASSGQALNGYTF
NA	TRBJ2-5	TRBV14	TRBD2	TGTGCCAGCAGCCAATTAGCGGGGGCTCTCGAAGGGACCCAGTACTTC	CASSQLAGALEGTQYF
NA	TRBJ2-1	TRBV9	TRBD2	TGTGCCAGCAGCGTAGTAGCGGGGGGGACCAATGAGCAGTTCTTC	CASSVVAGGTNEQFF
NA	TRBJ2-1	TRBV11-2	TRBD2	TGTGCCAGCAGCACTCCGGGACTAGCGGGGGGGCGGGATGAGCAGTTCTTC	CASSTPGLAGGRDEQFF
once	TRBJ1-1	TRBV5-1	TRBD1	TGCGCCAGCAGCTTGTATGCAGGGGGTCCTTCTGAAGCTTTCTTT	CASSLYAGGPSEAFF
once	TRBJ2-3	TRBV5-6	NA	TGTGCCAGCAGCTCCGTATTATCCACAGATACGCAGTATTTT	CASSSVLSTDTQYF
NA	TRBJ2-7	TRBV13	TRBD1	TGTGCCAGCAGCCTGGGGACAGGTACCTACGAGCAGTACTTC	CASSLGTGTYEQYF
NA	TRBJ2-4	TRBV7-2	TRBD2	TGTGCCAGCAGCCCGACTAGCGGGACCACTTTCATAGCCAAAAACATTCAGTACTTC	CASSPTSGTTFIAKNIQYF
NA	TRBJ1-5	TRBV6-1	NA	TGTGCCAGCAGTGAAAACGGGGGCAATCAGCCCCAGCATTTT	CASSENGGNQPQHF
NA	TRBJ1-5	TRBV6-2/TRBV6-3	TRBD1	TGTGCCAGCAGCAGTGACAGGGGACCTTTTAGCAATCAGCCCCAGCATTTT	CASSSDRGPFSNQPQHF
once	TRBJ2-1	TRBV6-5	TRBD1	TGTGCCAGCCGGACAGGGTTCTCTTACAATGAGCAGTTCTTC	CASRTGFSYNEQFF
NA	TRBJ2-1	TRBV4-1	TRBD2	TGCGCCAGCAGCCAGAGGACTAGCGGGTCAAACAATGAGCAGTTCTTC	CASSQRTSGSNNEQFF